This T cell receptor (beta chain) was sequenced during a study of lymphopenia after photon versus proton radiotherapy (dated by TCRdb to between 2018 and 2021). About the investigation overall: The study compared the immunological effects of photon versus proton radiation therapy in patients with gastrointestinal tumors who developed high-grade lymphopenia. The goal of the study was to characterize the differences between the two radiation modalities in how they affect the immune system. The roughly 20 patients in the cohort had gastrointestinal tumors, were treated with either photon or proton therapy, and subsequently developed lymphopenia.

V lost 5 bases and J lost 7 bases; the stretch between them is 12 bases long. As encoded in the germline V gene, CDR1 is MGHDK while CDR2 is SYGVNS. Reading from cysteine to phenylalanine, the CDR3 counts 12 amino acids. The sequence is cut down to CDR3 DNA, 36 bases in frame from base 1. As for this clone: The specificity of this receptor is unknown. Per-base qualities were not stored, and no clone one base away is much larger.

What the study reported, not specific to this receptor: Across the cohort, a larger post-nadir drop in TCR diversity was inversely correlated with overall survival time among patients who died. After the lymphocyte count nadir, repertoires from photon-treated patients showed oligoclonal expansion, particularly of CD8+ Temra cells, and this expansion drove the decline in diversity. The survival association was assessed only in patients who died, and better survival with proton therapy was presented by the authors as a possibility rather than a demonstrated result. Relative stability during treatment was observed in proton-treated patients, whereas loss of naive T cells and TCR diversity and gain of effector/memory populations were observed in photon-treated patients.

Receptors were amplified or captured by the immunoSEQ multiplex PCR assay. Deep sequencing of rearranged TCR beta loci, alongside multiparametric flow cytometry, was used to profile T cell repertoires. This is the immuneACCESS table as TCRdb keeps it, with only in-frame sequences that have V and J called. A part of the clones is gone; compared with another copy, unresolved V genes explain less than half, and the rest is unexplained. The sample profile shows around 20,000 clones; about 93% of them were found once. Jointly, the top ten make up about 6% of the sample. This sequence was found in a man between 60 and 75 years old with pancreatic cancer. The rearranged segments are TRBV25-1 and TRBJ2-7; TRBD1 is a possible D gene, resting on 6 matching bases. Specimen: peripheral blood, collected from a patient treated with photon-based radiotherapy. The DNA sequence is as follows: TGTGCCAGCAGTCAGGGGATTGGTGAGCAGTACTTC. This gives the protein CASSQGIGEQYF.